The rows below give T cell receptor beta chains drawn from one sample of a study of regulatory T cells in long-lasting Graves disease. MiXCR was run by TCRdb on the multiplex PCR reads, yielding one entry per CDR3 protein. The sample includes about 460,000 distinct CDR3 sequences, 22% of them seen just once. Material: peripheral blood mononuclear cells (PBMCs), obtained when the disease was refractory, from a patient treated with antithyroid drugs. These receptors originate from a female donor with Graves disease. Each CDR3 is given with its conserved first and last residue. D genes are given only for firm matches. Not every row has a clone size; where given, it reads once, few, many or a size class.

j_call | clone_size | v_call | d_call | cdr3_aa | cdr3_nt
TRBJ1-1 | many | TRBV29-1 | TRBD1 | CSVGQGATEAFF | TGCAGCGTTGGGCAGGGGGCAACTGAAGCTTTCTTT
TRBJ2-7 | few | TRBV7-2 | . | CASSLVGGSLTPYEQYF | TGTGCCAGCAGCTTAGTCGGCGGGTCACTCACGCCGTACGAGCAGTACTTC
TRBJ2-1 | once | TRBV7-2 | . | CASGEGPMKRSYNEQFF | TGTGCCAGCGGCGAGGGTCCCATGAAAAGATCCTACAATGAGCAGTTCTTC
TRBJ2-5 | . | TRBV12-5 | TRBD1 | CASAYAPGTGKETQYF | TGTGCTAGTGCCTATGCCCCCGGGACAGGGAAAGAGACCCAGTACTTC
TRBJ2-7 | many | TRBV7-2 | . | CASSLEGGKRSSYEQYF | TGTGCCAGCAGCTTAGAAGGAGGGAAAAGAAGCTCCTACGAGCAGTACTTC
TRBJ2-2 | many | TRBV12-3/TRBV12-4 | . | CASSVGLTGTGELFF | TGTGCCAGCAGCGTCGGGCTGACGGGCACCGGGGAGCTGTTTTTT
TRBJ2-7 | many | TRBV6-1 | . | CASSRPGGQNYEQYF | TGTGCCAGCAGCCGTCCGGGGGGACAGAACTACGAGCAGTACTTC
TRBJ2-2 | . | TRBV9 | . | CASSRDSYTGELFF | TGTGCCAGCAGTAGAGATTCGTACACCGGGGAGCTGTTTTTT
TRBJ1-4 | many | TRBV7-9 | . | CASSLGQGGREKLFF | TGCGCCAGCAGCCTAGGACAAGGCGGACGTGAAAAACTGTTTTTT
TRBJ2-7 | many | TRBV27 | TRBD2 | CASSLLRETTYEQYF | TGTGCCAGCAGTTTACTGCGGGAGACAACCTACGAGCAGTACTTC
TRBJ1-5 | many | TRBV29-1 | . | CSAVRGNQPQHF | TGCAGCGCTGTGAGGGGAAATCAGCCCCAGCATTTT
TRBJ2-5 | many | TRBV12-3/TRBV12-4 | . | CASSPQVTQYF | TGTGCCAGCAGCCCCCAGGTGACCCAGTACTTC
TRBJ1-1 | few | TRBV6-1 | . | CASSDLTPQGWNTEAFF | TGTGCCAGCAGTGACTTGACTCCCCAGGGATGGAACACTGAAGCTTTCTTT
TRBJ1-1 | . | TRBV3-1 | . | CASSKLNTEAFF | TGTGCCAGCAGCAAGTTGAACACTGAAGCTTTCTTT
TRBJ1-1 | many | TRBV7-2 | . | CASSLDRAEAFF | TGTGCCAGCAGCTTAGACAGGGCTGAAGCTTTCTTT
TRBJ1-6 | few | TRBV20-1 | TRBD1 | CSASRQGSSPLHF | TGCAGTGCTAGCCGACAGGGAAGTTCACCCCTCCACTTT